This T cell receptor beta chain was documented in a study of T cells in Graves' hyperthyroidism and ophthalmopathy. The CDR3 loop spans 15 amino acids. Germline V CDR1 and CDR2: SGHNT, YYREEE (reference sequence). Trimming removed 4 bases from V and 0 bases from J, with 11 bases in between. Comments on this clonotype: Its antigen is currently unknown. Just one base apart from a much larger clone, this may be a read error.

Study results and limitations: Within blood appeared most thyroid clonotypes that had expanded above 0.001. Patients with ophthalmopathy were separated from those with stable hyperthyroidism by a 13 V-J model.

TCR beta CDR3 sequences were amplified from RNA transcripts. An initial round of RT-PCR targeting the TCR CDR3 relied on the HTBI primer set. MiXCR, run by TCRdb on the multiplex PCR reads, gives a single entry per CDR3 protein. The sample holds roughly 380,000 distinct CDR3 sequences, about 15% seen once. Diagnosis of hyperthyroidism was new in patients aged 18 to 65, and its duration was under 2 months. Isolation of PBMCs was performed on 8.5 to 10 ml fresh peripheral blood. The origin of this receptor is a woman aged 60-70 years with Graves' hyperthyroidism. The chain couples TRBV5-4 to TRBJ1-3, with a weak D call TRBD1 (5 bases). The sequenced sample was blood. The CDR3 DNA is TGTGCCAGCAGCCGGGACGGAAACTCTGGAAACACCATATATTTT. Its protein product is CASSRDGNSGNTIYF.